The present entry profiles one TCR beta chain with its context. Its binding antigen is unknown. No base quality values were provided; no much bigger clone lies one nucleotide off. The data were obtained in a study of control samples from healthy donors and cancer patients (dated by TCRdb to 2018 to 2020). Cut back by 1 base and 7 bases, the V and J ends lie 20 bases apart. The germline V gene (reference sequence) sets CDR1 to SGHKS and CDR2 to YYEKEE. Counted from cysteine to phenylalanine, this CDR3 has 16 amino acids. Left in the record is the CDR3 DNA by itself, 48 bases read in frame from the first base. Receptor libraries were prepared by the immunoSEQ multiplex PCR assay. The immuneACCESS repertoire file appears here via TCRdb, limited to in-frame rearrangements. These files lack a portion of the clones; in checked studies, under half of the deficit traces to unresolved V genes, and the cause of the others is not known. In this sample the table shows around 150,000 clones, approximately 96% of which occur a single time. The ten largest clones add up to 8.5% of the sample.

Sequencing was done on a sample of blood. The rearranged segments are TRBV5-5 and TRBJ1-2; the D gene is not confidently resolved. The sequence derives from a woman in her thirties or forties in good health. The CDR3 is CASSLYQEERLGGYTF. The nucleotides are TGTGCCAGCAGCTTGTATCAGGAAGAGCGGCTTGGTGGCTACACCTTC.